This T cell receptor beta chain comes out of a study of blood T cell repertoires in COVID-19. For the study at large: COVID-19 samples collected from the United States, Italy and Spain covered acute and convalescent phases.

It was during active infection that Seattle patients were enrolled and then longitudinally followed. This CDR3 is 13 amino acids long. The germline V gene has CDR1 SNHLY and CDR2 FYNNEI. The ends were cut back, 4 bases at V and 8 bases at J, with 14 bases in the middle. Data came from immunoSEQ multiplex PCR; TCRdb stores just in-frame clones and leaves some out. The sample includes about 320,000 clones, approximately 88% of them seen just once. The TCR sequence derives from a woman aged 30 to 39 with COVID-19, enrolled during active disease. Sequencing input: peripheral blood. The V and J genes are TRBV2 and TRBJ1-2; D is perhaps TRBD1 (6 bases). CDR3 bases: TGTGCCAGCAGTGTAGGGGGGGATCGCGGCTACACCTTC. It yields the protein CASSVGGDRGYTF.